The clone carrying this T cell receptor (beta chain) appeared a few times. As for treatment: oral pan-JAK inhibitor, 5-10 mg twice daily. The data were obtained in a study of CD8+ T cells in alopecia areata. Across the study: After 6 to 18 months of tofacitinib, follow-up continued 6 months off drug.

Once RNA had been extracted, it was reverse transcribed into cDNA to act as the sequencing template. The repertoire was sequenced with immunoSEQ multiplex PCR; TCRdb's copy has only in-frame clones and lacks some. Of a few hundred thousand clones listed, approximately 72% are singletons. Germline CDR1 and CDR2: SEHNR and FQNEAQ (reference sequence). Trimming left V 4 bases short and J 7 bases short, with 11 bases between. The CDR3 is 13 amino acids. The sample consisted of CD4+ T cells sorted from blood, taken around week 44, from a patient treated with tofacitinib. J is TRBJ2-1 and V is TRBV7-9; TRBD2 might be the D (7 bases). The clonotype was recovered from a human donor with alopecia areata. CDR3 in amino acids: CASSSGGPNEQFF. CDR3 DNA sequence: TGTGCCAGCAGCTCGGGGGGCCCGAATGAGCAGTTCTTC. The full variable domain, rest sourced from reference TRBV7-9 and TRBJ2-1, is DTGVSQNPRHKITKRGQNVTFRCDPISEHNRLYWYRQTLGQGPEFLTYFQNEAQLEKSRLLSDRFSAERPKGSFSTLEIQRTEQGDSAMYLCASSSGGPNEQFFGPGTRLTVL.